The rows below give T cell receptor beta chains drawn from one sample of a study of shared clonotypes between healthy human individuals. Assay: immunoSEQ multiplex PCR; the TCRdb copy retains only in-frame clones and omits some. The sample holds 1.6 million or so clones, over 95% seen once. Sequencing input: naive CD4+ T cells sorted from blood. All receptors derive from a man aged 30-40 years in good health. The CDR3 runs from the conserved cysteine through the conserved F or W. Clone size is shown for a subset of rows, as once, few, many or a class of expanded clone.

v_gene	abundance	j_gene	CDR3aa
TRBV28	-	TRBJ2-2	CASSPGASGTGELFF
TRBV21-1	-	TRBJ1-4	CASNRVATNEKLFF
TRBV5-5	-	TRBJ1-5	CASSETDRRNQPQHF
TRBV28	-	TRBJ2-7	CASRRTLGSYEQYF
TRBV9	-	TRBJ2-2	CASSVRGSGGELFF
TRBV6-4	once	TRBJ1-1	CARGGPRAFF
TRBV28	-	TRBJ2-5	CASSLIDRGQETQYF
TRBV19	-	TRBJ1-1	CASSSMAPLNTEAFF
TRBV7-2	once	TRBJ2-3	CASSLGTSGSSDTQYF
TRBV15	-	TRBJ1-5	CATQQGALGNQPQHF
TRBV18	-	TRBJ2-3	CASSPRDRISTDTQYF
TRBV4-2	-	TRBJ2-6	CASSHTGSGANVLTF
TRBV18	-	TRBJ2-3	CASSPKQASTDTQYF
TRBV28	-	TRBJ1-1	CASSSGTTEAFF
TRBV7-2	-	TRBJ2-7	CASSSRATLPYEQYF
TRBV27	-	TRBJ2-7	CASSPQTGSYEQYF
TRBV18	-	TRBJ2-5	CASSPASLLGMETQYF
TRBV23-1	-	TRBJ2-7	CASSVRDYEQYF
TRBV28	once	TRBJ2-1	CASSLDSYNEQFF
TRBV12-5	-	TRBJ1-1	CASAVGQGSFTEAFF
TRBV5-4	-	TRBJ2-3	CASSLNSLRGDTQYF
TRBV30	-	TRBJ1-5	CAWSGGSNQPQHF
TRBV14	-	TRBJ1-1	CASSQLRNTEAFF
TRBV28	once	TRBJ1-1	CASSLGGGQGMEAFF
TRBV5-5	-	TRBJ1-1	CASSLANSMNTEAFF
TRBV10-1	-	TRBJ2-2	CASSDMAGVGPGELFF
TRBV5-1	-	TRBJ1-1	CASSLAVGSEAFF
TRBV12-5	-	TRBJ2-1	CASGDEQFF
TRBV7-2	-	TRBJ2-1	CASSLVAGTSYNEQFF
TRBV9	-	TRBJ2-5	CASSGETQYF